A single sample gave rise to the 31 T cell receptor beta chains below, sequenced in a study of blood T cells in healthy people across ages. A sample-barcoded 5' primer and a J-beta primer mix were used in a second PCR of roughly 6 to 11 cycles. One entry per CDR3 protein results from TCRdb running MiXCR on the 5' RACE reads. The sample includes about a million distinct CDR3 sequences, 35% to 45% seen only once; the top ten take around 12%. Sequenced sample: blood. The receptor source for this set is a man between 18 and 29 years old in good health.

This clonotype was observed many times. The chain uses TRBV6-6 and TRBJ2-7; the D is unclear. The CDR3 spans 13 residues. The V end was cut by 0 bases, the J end by 1 base, with 4 bases between. Looked up from germline, CDR1 is MNHNY and CDR2 is SVGAGI (reference sequence). This CDR3 is CASSYSQSYEQYF. CDR3 coding DNA: TGTGCCAGCAGTTACTCGCAGTCCTACGAGCAGTACTTC.

The chain recombines TRBV6-6 with TRBJ1-4, with 10 nucleotides matching TRBD1. V was pared by 8 bases and J by 8 bases, with 11 bases of the junction left unmatched. Germline CDR1 and CDR2: MNHNY and SVGAGI (reference sequence). This CDR3 has 15 amino acids. The CDR3: CASRGEDRGREKLFF. The CDR3 DNA reads as TGTGCCAGCCGGGGCGAGGACAGGGGGAGGGAAAAACTGTTTTTT.

This clonotype was seen a few times. V and J are TRBV6-2 or TRBV6-3 and TRBJ1-2, with unresolved D. The V and J ends lost 6 bases and 8 bases respectively, with 10 bases between them. The germline V gene encodes CDR1 MNHEY and CDR2 SVGEGT. CDR3 length: 11 residues. The CDR3, as DNA: TGTGCCAGCAGCTCCCTACCCGGCTACACCTTC. Translating it yields CASSSLPGYTF.

The chain uses TRBV11-1 and TRBJ2-7; 7 nucleotides match TRBD1. CDR3 length equals 14 residues. V trimming: 3 bases; J trimming: 4 bases; junction bases outside the gene matches: 6. Per the germline V gene, CDR1 is SGHAT and CDR2 is FQDESV (reference sequence). DNA for the CDR3: TGTGCCAGCAGCTTGACCGGGACAGTGTACGAGCAGTACTTC. Protein sequence: CASSLTGTVYEQYF.

This chain uses TRBV6-5 with TRBJ1-5; D unclear. From germline, CDR1 is MNHEY and CDR2 SVGAGI. V dropped 5 bases and J dropped 2 bases, with 10 bases sitting between them. The length of the CDR3 is 14 residues. CDR3 bases: TGTGCCAGCAGTGCCAAAGCAGGCAATCAGCCCCAGCATTTT. It codes for CASSAKAGNQPQHF.

J is TRBJ2-3 and V is TRBV6-5; D is perhaps TRBD1 or TRBD2 (5 bases each). Deletions cut 10 bases from V and 7 bases from J, with 15 bases between. Germline CDR1 MNHEY, CDR2 SVGAGI. This CDR3 spans 12 amino acids. The CDR3 coding sequence is TGTGCCACGGCGAGGGGCAGGAATACGCAGTATTTT. This gives the protein CATARGRNTQYF.

This clonotype has a single count. The CDR3 protein is CASSQSSGQGRTEAFF. The CDR3 coding sequence is TGCGCCAGCAGTCAATCATCAGGACAGGGAAGGACTGAAGCTTTCTTT. This chain links TRBV5-1 with TRBJ1-1, with 8 bases that match TRBD1. V lost 5 bases to trimming and J lost 5 bases; unmatched junction nucleotides: 14. Germline V gives CDR1 SGHRS, CDR2 YFSETQ. CDR3 length equals 16 residues.

The chain couples TRBV20-1 to TRBJ2-3, with a weak D call TRBD2 (6 bases). The V gene lost 0 bases and the J gene lost 4 bases, with 8 bases spanning the gap. Germline CDR1 DFQATT, CDR2 SNEGSKA (reference sequence). This CDR3 is 13 amino acids long. For the CDR3, the DNA is TGCAGTGCTAGAGAAGGAGGGCCAGATACGCAGTATTTT. This codes for CSAREGGPDTQYF.

This clonotype was observed a few times. The chain carries TRBV5-1 and TRBJ2-3, with D uncertain. V was trimmed by 5 bases and J by 2 bases, leaving 15 bases between them. The CDR3 totals 15 residues. CDR1 SGHRS and CDR2 YFSETQ come from the germline V gene. CDR3 DNA sequence: TGCGCCAGCAGTGCGACTCACACAGCCACAGATACGCAGTATTTT. This sequence encodes CASSATHTATDTQYF. Full variable domain (remainder filled in from reference TRBV5-1 and TRBJ2-3): KAGVTQTPRYLIKTRGQQVTLSCSPISGHRSVSWYQQTPGQGLQFLFEYFSETQRNKGNFPGRFSGRQFSNSRSEMNVSTLELGDSALYLCASSATHTATDTQYFGPGTRLTVL.

The J gene is TRBJ2-1, the V gene TRBV6-5; 9 positions agree with TRBD2. The CDR3 covers 16 residues. Unmatched junction bases numbered 6, after V lost 0 bases and J lost 6 bases. Germline V gene data show CDR1 as MNHEY and CDR2 as SVGAGI. In DNA form, the CDR3 reads TGTGCCAGCAGTTACTCGTTGCGGGGGGGATGCAATGAGCAGTTCTTC. Residues: CASSYSLRGGCNEQFF.

V gene TRBV19 combines with J gene TRBJ1-2; no reliable D call. The germline V and J ends were trimmed by 5 bases and 7 bases, with 14 bases remaining between them. The length of the CDR3 is 13 residues. Germline V gives CDR1 LNHDA, CDR2 SQIVND (reference sequence). The CDR3 region is CASSAPSGAGYTF. The CDR3 DNA follows: TGTGCCAGTAGTGCCCCCTCCGGTGCTGGCTACACCTTC.

This chain uses TRBV20-1 with TRBJ2-1; 8 nucleotides match TRBD2. The V segment lost 6 bases and the J segment 0 bases; nucleotides outside the gene matches: 4. The germline V gene encodes CDR1 DFQATT and CDR2 SNEGSKA (reference sequence). The CDR3 is made up of 14 amino acids. The CDR3 loop is CSALSGVSYNEQFF. The CDR3 nucleotides are TGCAGTGCCCTTAGCGGGGTCTCCTACAATGAGCAGTTCTTC.

The V and J genes are TRBV29-1 and TRBJ2-5; D possibly matches TRBD1 or TRBD2 (5 bases each). Trimming removed 6 bases at V and 2 bases at J, with 10 bases between. The CDR3 has 12 amino acids. Germline values: CDR1 SQVTM, CDR2 ANQGSEA. This CDR3 is CSVGTVQETQYF. CDR3 coding DNA: TGCAGCGTGGGGACGGTTCAAGAGACCCAGTACTTC. Supplemented by reference TRBV29-1 and TRBJ2-5, the full variable domain reads SAVISQKPSRDICQRGTSLTIQCQVDSQVTMMFWYRQQPGQSLTLIATANQGSEATYESGFVIDKFPISRPNLTFSTLTVSNMSPEDSSIYLCSVGTVQETQYFGPGTRLLVL.

This clonotype was counted only a few times. The rearrangement uses TRBV9 and TRBJ1-1; D ambiguous. V was pared by 0 bases and J by 3 bases, with 9 bases between. This CDR3 comprises 14 residues. CDR1 and CDR2 from the germline V gene are SGDLS and YYNGEE. CDR3 bases: TGTGCCAGCAGCGTAGAAGGGAAGGACACTGAAGCTTTCTTT. Protein product: CASSVEGKDTEAFF.

This chain links TRBV10-3 with TRBJ1-1, with a weak D call TRBD1 (5 bases). This CDR3 is built from 13 residues. Germline lookup yields CDR1 ENHRY and CDR2 SYGVKD. V lost 4 bases and J lost 5, with 11 bases in between. CDR3: CAISVGGTTEAFF. CDR3 DNA sequence: TGTGCCATCAGTGTGGGGGGAACAACTGAAGCTTTCTTT.

This clonotype was observed a handful of times. The V call is TRBV20-1, the J call TRBJ2-3; TRBD1 or TRBD2 may be the D gene (5 bases each). The V end lost 3 bases, the J end lost 4 bases, and 23 bases lay between the germline ends. CDR1 and CDR2 from the germline V gene are DFQATT and SNEGSKA (reference sequence). The CDR3 extends over 17 amino acids. This CDR3 reads CSASGWITLRGADTQYF. The CDR3 DNA follows: TGCAGTGCTAGTGGGTGGATCACTTTGAGAGGGGCAGATACGCAGTATTTT.

The genes are TRBV20-1 and TRBJ2-5; the D gene is possibly TRBD1 (6 bases). The CDR3 length is 13 residues. Germline V gene lookup returns CDR1 DFQATT and CDR2 SNEGSKA (reference sequence). V lost 5 bases, J lost 5 bases, and 15 bases lay in between. The CDR3 loop reads CSAPRQDRETQYF. The CDR3, as DNA: TGCAGTGCTCCACGACAGGATCGTGAGACCCAGTACTTC.

This clonotype was seen a few times. The chain combines TRBV7-6 with TRBJ1-2; D gene ambiguous. There are 17 residues in the CDR3. V was shortened by 5 bases and J by 1 base, with 20 bases between the two germline ends. The germline CDR1 and CDR2 sequences are SGHVS and FNYEAQ. CDR3 sequence (DNA): TGTGCCAGCAGCGTTAGCGAAGGAGGCCGAGTTAACTATGGCTACACCTTC. Residues: CASSVSEGGRVNYGYTF.

The chain employs TRBV29-1 and TRBJ1-3; perhaps TRBD1 as D (5 bases). This CDR3 comprises 14 residues. Per the germline V gene, CDR1 is SQVTM and CDR2 is ANQGSEA. The V gene lost 4 bases and the J gene lost 7 bases, with 17 bases spanning the gap. The CDR3 spells CSVALFGGGNTIYF. For the CDR3, the DNA is TGCAGCGTTGCCCTCTTTGGCGGGGGGAACACCATATATTTT.

This clonotype was counted between two and nine times. V and J are TRBV20-1 and TRBJ2-3; TRBD2 aligns across 10 bases. Germline loops: CDR1 DFQATT, CDR2 SNEGSKA (reference sequence). CDR3 size: 12 residues. The V gene end was trimmed by 5 bases and the J gene end by 14 bases; junction bases not matched to a gene: 10. CDR3 bases: TGCAGTGCTGGGACTAGCGCCAACCCTCCGTATTTT. Its protein is CSAGTSANPPYF.

This clonotype was counted between two and nine times. V and J are TRBV6-1 and TRBJ1-4; 8 nucleotides line up with TRBD1. From germline, CDR1 is MNHNS and CDR2 SASEGT. The CDR3 sequence is 17 residues long. V shed 6 bases and J 7 bases; nucleotides not matched to a gene: 16. The CDR3 coding sequence is TGTGCCAGCAGCGTGGACAGGGCATCAAGCCGTAGTGAAAAACTGTTTTTT. Translation: CASSVDRASSRSEKLFF.

This clonotype occurred a few times. The chain couples TRBV2 to TRBJ1-2, with D possibly TRBD1 on 5 matching bases. CDR3 size: 14 residues. Germline CDR1 is SNHLY and CDR2 is FYNNEI. V was cut by 2 bases and J by 4 bases, with 11 bases left in between. The CDR3 DNA follows: TGTGCCAGCAGTGAATGGGCAGGGTCCTATGGCTACACCTTC. This codes for CASSEWAGSYGYTF. Filled out from reference TRBV2 and TRBJ1-2, the complete variable domain reads EPEVTQTPSHQVTQMGQEVILRCVPISNHLYFYWYRQILGQKVEFLVSFYNNEISEKSEIFDDQFSVERPDGSNFTLKIRSTKLEDSAMYFCASSEWAGSYGYTFGSGTRLTVV.

The rearrangement uses TRBV3-1 and TRBJ1-2; D is unclear. Germline V gene sequence: CDR1 LGHDT, CDR2 YNNKEL (reference sequence). This CDR3 comprises 12 residues. Deletions cut 0 bases from V and 7 bases from J, with 6 bases between. CDR3 sequence reads: CASSQDQVGYTF. The CDR3 nucleotides read TGTGCCAGCAGCCAAGATCAGGTTGGCTACACCTTC.

J is TRBJ1-1 and V is TRBV20-1; no definite D call. The CDR3 is made up of 14 amino acids. The V end was cut by 3 bases, the J end by 3 bases, with 14 bases between. The germline gives CDR1 DFQATT, CDR2 SNEGSKA (reference sequence). The CDR3 DNA sequence: TGCAGTGCTAGCGAGGATTTCGGGGACACTGAAGCTTTCTTT. Protein: CSASEDFGDTEAFF.

The chain uses TRBV6-2 or TRBV6-3 and TRBJ1-5; D may be TRBD1 (5 bases). Trimming removed 2 bases from V and 3 bases from J, with 8 bases in between. The CDR3 length is 14 residues. The germline V gene has CDR1 MNHEY and CDR2 SVGEGT. CDR3 loop: CASSYGTDNQPQHF. The CDR3 bases are TGTGCCAGCAGTTACGGGACGGACAATCAGCCCCAGCATTTT.

This clonotype was observed a few times. This rearrangement joins TRBV12-3 or TRBV12-4 to TRBJ2-1; the match to TRBD2 covers 10 bases. The CDR3 has 17 residues. Trimming took 4 bases from V and 7 from J; bases not matched to a gene: 13. The CDR3 sequence: CASSSPGSGGLENEQFF. CDR3 DNA sequence: TGTGCCAGCAGTTCCCCGGGTAGCGGGGGGCTAGAAAATGAGCAGTTCTTC.

The chain links TRBV29-1 to TRBJ1-1, with a possible D match to TRBD1 (5 bases). Germline V gene lookup returns CDR1 SQVTM and CDR2 ANQGSEA. The CDR3 runs to 14 residues. The ends were cut back, 1 base at V and 11 bases at J, with 20 bases in the middle. The CDR3 sequence is CSVEGTFGAKRAFF. As DNA, the CDR3 is TGCAGCGTTGAAGGGACGTTCGGGGCTAAGCGGGCTTTCTTT.

This clonotype has a handful of counts. The V and J genes are TRBV29-1 and TRBJ1-1; the D gene is possibly TRBD1 (6 bases). The CDR3 runs to 18 residues. Looked up from germline, CDR1 is SQVTM and CDR2 is ANQGSEA. V gave up 6 bases and J gave up 2 bases, with 28 bases separating them. CDR3 bases: TGCAGCGTCGCCCTCCCTGTTGGGGGCCCCGTTGGAAACACTGAAGCTTTCTTT. Translation: CSVALPVGGPVGNTEAFF.

This clonotype was seen many times. The V and J genes are TRBV4-1 and TRBJ1-2; no clear D. Trimming cost V 1 base and J 4 bases, with 10 bases left between them. The CDR3 extends over 14 amino acids. Germline values: CDR1 MGHRA, CDR2 YSYEKL. The CDR3, as DNA: TGCGCCAGCAGCCAAGTGGATTATGTCTATGGCTACACCTTC. Protein sequence: CASSQVDYVYGYTF.

This rearrangement joins TRBV9 to TRBJ2-5; 7 bases match TRBD1. V was pared by 0 bases and J by 3 bases, with 8 bases of the junction left unmatched. Germline CDR1 and CDR2: SGDLS and YYNGEE. This CDR3 is built from 16 residues. DNA of the CDR3: TGTGCCAGCAGCGTAGGAGTGAGGACAGGAAAAGAGACCCAGTACTTC. It codes for CASSVGVRTGKETQYF.

This clonotype was seen a handful of times. The chain employs TRBV7-9 and TRBJ1-4; D uncertain. The CDR3 consists of 16 residues. The V end lost 5 bases, the J end lost 0 bases, and 13 bases lay between the germline ends. Looked up from germline, CDR1 is SEHNR and CDR2 is FQNEAQ (reference sequence). CDR3 sequence (DNA): TGTGCCAGCAGCCCCTCTCGCAGGCCAACTAATGAAAAACTGTTTTTT. It codes for CASSPSRRPTNEKLFF. Complete variable domain (other parts from reference TRBV7-9 and TRBJ1-4): DTGVSQNPRHKITKRGQNVTFRCDPISEHNRLYWYRQTLGQGPEFLTYFQNEAQLEKSRLLSDRFSAERPKGSFSTLEIQRTEQGDSAMYLCASSPSRRPTNEKLFFGSGTQLSVL.